These 14 T cell receptor beta chains originate from one sample sequenced in a study of T cell responses to AZD1222 COVID-19 vaccine. Sequencing was performed with immunoSEQ multiplex PCR; in TCRdb, only in-frame clones are kept and a portion is missing. Here the sample spans tens of thousands of clones, 86% being singletons. Sequenced here: peripheral blood, sampled on day 0 of AZD1222 vaccination. Receptors originate from an adult in good health.

The CDR3 DNA reads TGTGCCAGCAGTCGGGGACAGGGGGCCTACAATGAGCAGTTCTTC. This codes for CASSRGQGAYNEQFF. The V call is TRBV6-5, the J call TRBJ2-1, with 11 bases aligning to TRBD1. The CDR3 contains 15 residues. Unmatched junction bases numbered 2, after V lost 5 bases and J lost 2 bases. Germline-derived CDR1 and CDR2 are MNHEY and SVGAGI.

The rearrangement joins TRBV14 to TRBJ1-4; maybe TRBD1 (5 bases). V lost 4 bases and J 1 base, leaving 19 bases between the germline ends. The CDR3 has 18 amino acids. The V gene's germline CDR1 is SGHDN and CDR2 FVKESK. The CDR3 bases are TGTGCCAGCAGCCCGGGAAAGAGGGGAAGGGAAACTAATGAAAAACTGTTTTTT. Amino acid sequence: CASSPGKRGRETNEKLFF. Using reference TRBV14 and TRBJ1-4 for the parts outside the CDR3, the full variable domain is EAGVTQFPSHSVIEKGQTVTLRCDPISGHDNLYWYRRVMGKEIKFLLHFVKESKQDESGMPNNRFLAERTGGTYSTLKVQPAELEDSGVYFCASSPGKRGRETNEKLFFGSGTQLSVL.

The chain carries TRBV20-1 and TRBJ2-3; TRBD1 matches 7 bases. CDR1 and CDR2 from the germline V gene are DFQATT and SNEGSKA (reference sequence). The CDR3 extends over 11 amino acids. Trimming took 3 bases from V and 13 from J; bases not matched to a gene: 7. CDR3 region: CSARTGSYKYF. CDR3 DNA sequence: TGCAGTGCTAGGACAGGGAGTTACAAGTATTTT.

This clone has only one observation. The V gene is TRBV10-3, the J gene TRBJ1-2; a possible D gene is TRBD1 (5 bases). The CDR3 has 13 amino acids. Germline CDR1 reads ENHRY; CDR2 reads SYGVKD. V was clipped by 2 bases and J by 4 bases, with 8 bases between them. The CDR3 DNA sequence: TGTGCCATCAGTGAGATCCAGGGCTATGGCTACACCTTC. As protein: CAISEIQGYGYTF.

The chain combines TRBV6-5 with TRBJ1-5; D uncertain. The V end lost 5 bases, the J end lost 6 bases, and 14 bases lay between the germline ends. This CDR3 comprises 14 residues. Germline values: CDR1 MNHEY, CDR2 SVGAGI. CDR3 DNA: TGTGCCAGCAGTCGAAACAGTCCCACTCAGCCCCAGCATTTT. The encoded protein is CASSRNSPTQPQHF.

V is TRBV6-5 and J is TRBJ1-4, with D possibly TRBD1 on 5 matching bases. V was clipped by 6 bases and J by 3 bases, with 11 bases between them. CDR1 is MNHEY and CDR2 is SVGAGI in the germline V gene. The CDR3 covers 14 residues. CDR3 DNA: TGTGCCAGCAGGCCGGGACTCCCTAATGAAAAACTGTTTTTT. Its protein product is CASRPGLPNEKLFF.

The rearrangement links TRBV9 to TRBJ2-2, with D perhaps TRBD2 (6 bases). V was pared by 0 bases and J by 7 bases, with 13 bases between. The CDR3 totals 15 residues. Germline V gene data show CDR1 as SGDLS and CDR2 as YYNGEE. The CDR3 is CASSVVGGTGGELFF. Here the CDR3 DNA reads TGTGCCAGCAGCGTAGTCGGGGGTACCGGCGGGGAGCTGTTTTTT.

The V and J genes are TRBV27 and TRBJ1-6; no clear D gene. The V end was cut by 5 bases, the J end by 7 bases, with 21 bases between. This CDR3 has 17 residues. Germline V gene lookup returns CDR1 MNHEY and CDR2 SMNVEV (reference sequence). CDR3 sequence reads: CASSLRTGSSWNSPLHF. The CDR3 DNA follows: TGTGCCAGCAGTCTTAGGACGGGATCCTCCTGGAATTCACCCCTCCACTTT.

The rearrangement uses TRBV6-5 and TRBJ1-3; D remains unclear. Germline assignment: CDR1 MNHEY and CDR2 SVGAGI. Trimming took 7 bases from V and 4 from J, leaving 17 bases between them. The CDR3 extends over 15 amino acids. The CDR3 spells CASKEIRALGNTIYF. CDR3 nucleotide sequence: TGTGCCAGCAAAGAAATACGGGCATTAGGAAACACCATATATTTT.

In this sample, this clone turned up a few times. The chain joins TRBV19 to TRBJ1-5; 10 bases agree with TRBD1. The CDR3 spans 16 residues. V lost 3 bases, J lost 6 bases, and 8 bases stayed unmatched. CDR1 is LNHDA and CDR2 is SQIVND in the germline V gene (reference sequence). The CDR3 DNA is TGTGCCAGTAGTATTTCGACAGGGGGCAGAGGTCAGCCCCAGCATTTT. Translating it yields CASSISTGGRGQPQHF.

A single count supports this clone. The J gene is TRBJ2-3, the V gene TRBV29-1; D remains ambiguous. Germline V lookup: CDR1 SQVTM, CDR2 ANQGSEA. Trimming shortened V by 3 bases and J by 4 bases, and 11 bases separated the two germline ends. This CDR3 region has 13 residues. This chain's CDR3 is CSVEEQNPDTQYF. The CDR3 nucleotides read TGCAGCGTTGAGGAACAGAACCCAGATACGCAGTATTTT.

In its sample, this clone was seen once. The chain has TRBV4-1 and TRBJ2-2; D might be TRBD2 (5 bases). CDR1 is MGHRA and CDR2 is YSYEKL in the germline V gene. Trimming removed 4 bases at V and 5 bases at J, with 17 bases between. CDR3 size: 16 residues. CDR3 DNA sequence: TGCGCCAGCAGCCCCGGGCGGAGGAGAGGAACCGGGGAGCTGTTTTTT. It specifies CASSPGRRRGTGELFF.

The rearrangement joins TRBV28 to TRBJ1-2; perhaps TRBD1 as D (6 bases). The CDR3 consists of 15 residues. Germline values: CDR1 MDHEN, CDR2 SYDVKM. V was clipped by 7 bases and J by 1 base, with 16 bases between them. CDR3 sequence reads: CASTVGGMGNYGYTF. CDR3 nucleotides: TGTGCCAGCACCGTAGGGGGTATGGGTAACTATGGCTACACCTTC.

The chain is built from TRBV6-2 or TRBV6-3 and TRBJ2-2, with a weak D call TRBD2 (6 bases). Trimming left V 2 bases short and J 4 bases short, with 8 bases between. This CDR3 comprises 14 residues. Germline values: CDR1 MNHEY, CDR2 SVGEGT. Here the CDR3 DNA reads TGTGCCAGCAGTTACGAGGGAGGCACCGGGGAGCTGTTTTTT. Protein sequence: CASSYEGGTGELFF.